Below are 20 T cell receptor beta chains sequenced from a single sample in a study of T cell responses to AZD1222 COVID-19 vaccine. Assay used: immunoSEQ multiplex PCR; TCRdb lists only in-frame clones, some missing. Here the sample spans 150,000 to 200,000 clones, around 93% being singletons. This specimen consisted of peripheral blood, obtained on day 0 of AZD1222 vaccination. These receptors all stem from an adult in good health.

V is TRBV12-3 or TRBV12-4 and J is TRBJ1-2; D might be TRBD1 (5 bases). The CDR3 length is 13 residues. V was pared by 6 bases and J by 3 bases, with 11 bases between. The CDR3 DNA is TGTGCCAGCAGGCCCTCGGGGGACTATGGCTACACCTTC. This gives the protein CASRPSGDYGYTF.

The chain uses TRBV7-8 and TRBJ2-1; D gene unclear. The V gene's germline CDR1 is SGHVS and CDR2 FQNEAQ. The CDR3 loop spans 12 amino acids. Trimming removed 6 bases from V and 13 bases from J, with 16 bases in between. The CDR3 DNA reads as TGTGCCAGCAGTCGAGACCAGGCTCTTCAGTTCTTC. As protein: CASSRDQALQFF.

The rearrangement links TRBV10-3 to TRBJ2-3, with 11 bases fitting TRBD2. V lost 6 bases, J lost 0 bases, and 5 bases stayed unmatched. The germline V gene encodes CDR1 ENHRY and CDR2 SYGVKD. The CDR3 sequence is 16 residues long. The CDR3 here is CAIRKTSGTSTDTQYF. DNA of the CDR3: TGTGCCATCAGAAAGACTAGCGGGACAAGCACAGATACGCAGTATTTT.

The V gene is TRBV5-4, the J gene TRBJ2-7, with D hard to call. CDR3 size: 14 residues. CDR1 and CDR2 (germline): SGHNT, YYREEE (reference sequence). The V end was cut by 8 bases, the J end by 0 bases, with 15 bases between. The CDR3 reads CASSRVPVSYEQYF. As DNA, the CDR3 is TGTGCCAGTTCCCGGGTCCCCGTCTCCTACGAGCAGTACTTC.

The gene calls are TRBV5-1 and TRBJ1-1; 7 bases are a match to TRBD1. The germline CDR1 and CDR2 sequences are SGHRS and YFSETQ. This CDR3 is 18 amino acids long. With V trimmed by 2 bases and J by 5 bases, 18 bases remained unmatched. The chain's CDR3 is CASSLPRQGRVGLTEAFF. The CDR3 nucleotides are TGCGCCAGCAGCTTACCGCGACAGGGTCGGGTAGGATTAACTGAAGCTTTCTTT.

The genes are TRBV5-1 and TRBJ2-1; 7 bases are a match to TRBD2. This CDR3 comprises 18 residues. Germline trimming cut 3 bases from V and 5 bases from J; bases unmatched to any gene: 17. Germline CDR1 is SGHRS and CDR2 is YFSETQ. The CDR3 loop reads CASSSYRLAREDNNEQFF. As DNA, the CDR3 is TGCGCCAGCAGCTCGTACAGACTAGCTCGGGAGGACAACAATGAGCAGTTCTTC. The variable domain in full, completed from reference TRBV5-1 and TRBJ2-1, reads KAGVTQTPRYLIKTRGQQVTLSCSPISGHRSVSWYQQTPGQGLQFLFEYFSETQRNKGNFPGRFSGRQFSNSRSEMNVSTLELGDSALYLCASSSYRLAREDNNEQFFGPGTRLTVL.

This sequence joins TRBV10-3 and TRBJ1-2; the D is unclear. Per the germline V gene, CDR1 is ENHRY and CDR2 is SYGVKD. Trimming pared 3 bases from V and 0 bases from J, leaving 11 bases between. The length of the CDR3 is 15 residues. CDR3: CAISEPTSANYGYTF. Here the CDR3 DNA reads TGTGCCATCAGTGAACCGACCAGCGCTAACTATGGCTACACCTTC.

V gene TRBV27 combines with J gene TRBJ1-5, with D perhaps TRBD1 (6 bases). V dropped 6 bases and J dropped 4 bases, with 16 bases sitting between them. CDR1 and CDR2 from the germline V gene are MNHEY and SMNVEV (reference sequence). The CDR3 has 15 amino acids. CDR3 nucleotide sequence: TGTGCCAGCAGACGGACCGGGACACCAAATCAGCCCCAGCATTTT. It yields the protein CASRRTGTPNQPQHF.

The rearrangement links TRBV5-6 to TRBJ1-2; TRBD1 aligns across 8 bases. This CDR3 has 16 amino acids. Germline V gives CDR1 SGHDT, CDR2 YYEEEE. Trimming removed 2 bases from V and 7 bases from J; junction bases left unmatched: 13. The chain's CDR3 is CASSLFDRGYPGGYTF. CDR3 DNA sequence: TGTGCCAGCAGCTTATTTGACAGGGGTTATCCCGGTGGCTACACCTTC.

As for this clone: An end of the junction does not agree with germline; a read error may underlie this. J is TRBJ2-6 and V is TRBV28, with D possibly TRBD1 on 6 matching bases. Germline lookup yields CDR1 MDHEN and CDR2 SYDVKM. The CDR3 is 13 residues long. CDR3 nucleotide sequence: TGCGCAACAGGGAGCTCTGGGGCCAACGTCCTGACTTTC. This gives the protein CATGSSGANVLTF.

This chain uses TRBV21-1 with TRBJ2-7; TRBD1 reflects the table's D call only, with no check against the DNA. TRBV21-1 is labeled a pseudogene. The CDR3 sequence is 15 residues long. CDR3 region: CASSTEGHRRDEQYF. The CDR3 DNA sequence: TGTGCCAGCAGCACCGAGGGACACCGGAGAGACGAGCAGTACTTC.

In DNA form, the CDR3 reads TGTGCCATCAGTGATGGGACTACAGGGCACAATGAGCAGTTCTTC. Protein sequence: CAISDGTTGHNEQFF. V is TRBV10-3 and J is TRBJ2-1, with TRBD2 as a possible D gene (7 bases). With 3 bases removed from V and 5 bases from J, the gap between germline ends came to 14 bases. Germline V gene data show CDR1 as ENHRY and CDR2 as SYGVKD. There are 15 residues in the CDR3.

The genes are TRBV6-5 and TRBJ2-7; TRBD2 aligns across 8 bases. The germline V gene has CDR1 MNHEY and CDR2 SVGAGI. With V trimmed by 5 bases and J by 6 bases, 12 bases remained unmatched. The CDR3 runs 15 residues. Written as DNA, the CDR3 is TGTGCCAGCAGTACCCACCCAAGCGGGGGCGGCGAGCAGTACTTC. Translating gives CASSTHPSGGGEQYF.

The CDR3 spells CASRGLAGGGAGELFF. The CDR3 region has the DNA TGTGCCAGCAGAGGACTAGCGGGAGGAGGGGCCGGGGAGCTGTTTTTT. The rearrangement joins TRBV7-9 to TRBJ2-2; 14 positions match TRBD2. The CDR3 spans 16 residues. Germline loops: CDR1 SEHNR, CDR2 FQNEAQ (reference sequence). V was pared by 6 bases and J by 6 bases, with 6 bases of the junction left unmatched.

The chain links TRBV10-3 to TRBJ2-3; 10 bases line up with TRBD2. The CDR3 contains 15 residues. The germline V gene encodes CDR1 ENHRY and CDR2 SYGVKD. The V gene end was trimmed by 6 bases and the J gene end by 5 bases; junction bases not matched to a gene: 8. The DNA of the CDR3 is TGTGCCATCAGCGACAGCGGGAGGGCCTTAGATACGCAGTATTTT. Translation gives CAISDSGRALDTQYF.

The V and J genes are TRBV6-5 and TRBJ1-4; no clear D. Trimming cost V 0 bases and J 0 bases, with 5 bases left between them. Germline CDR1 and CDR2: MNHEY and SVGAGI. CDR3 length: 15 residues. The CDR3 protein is CASSYSWATNEKLFF. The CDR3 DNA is TGTGCCAGCAGTTACTCATGGGCAACTAATGAAAAACTGTTTTTT.

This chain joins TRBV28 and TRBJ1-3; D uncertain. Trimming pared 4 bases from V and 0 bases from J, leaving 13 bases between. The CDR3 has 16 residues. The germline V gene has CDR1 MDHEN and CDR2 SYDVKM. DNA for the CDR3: TGTGCCAGCAGTTACCCCGTAGGGCCCTCTGGAAACACCATATATTTT. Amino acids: CASSYPVGPSGNTIYF.

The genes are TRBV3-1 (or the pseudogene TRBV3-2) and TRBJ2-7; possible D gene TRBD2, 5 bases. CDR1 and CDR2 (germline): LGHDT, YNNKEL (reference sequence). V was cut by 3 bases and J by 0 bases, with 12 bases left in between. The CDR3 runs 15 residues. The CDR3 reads CASSHRGFSSYEQYF. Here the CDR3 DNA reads TGTGCCAGCAGCCACCGCGGGTTTAGCTCCTACGAGCAGTACTTC.

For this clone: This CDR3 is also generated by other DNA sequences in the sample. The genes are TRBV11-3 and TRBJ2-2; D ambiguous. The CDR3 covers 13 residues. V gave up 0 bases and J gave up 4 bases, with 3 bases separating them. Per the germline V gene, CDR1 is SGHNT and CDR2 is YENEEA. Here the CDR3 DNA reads TGTGCCAGCAGCTTAGACTTCACCGGGGAGCTGTTTTTT. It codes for CASSLDFTGELFF.

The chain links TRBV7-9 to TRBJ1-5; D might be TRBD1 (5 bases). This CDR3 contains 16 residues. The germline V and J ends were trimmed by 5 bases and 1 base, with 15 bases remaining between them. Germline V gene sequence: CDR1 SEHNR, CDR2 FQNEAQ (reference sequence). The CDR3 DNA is TGTGCCAGCAGCGCCGCACAGGTCTCGAGCAATCAGCCCCAGCATTTT. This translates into CASSAAQVSSNQPQHF.